This paragraph reports one T cell receptor beta chain. Its antigen remains unknown. The method was immunoSEQ multiplex PCR; TCRdb's version includes in-frame clones alone and lacks a portion of them. Among about 1.4 million clones listed, approximately 97% were seen once. These data originate in a study of shared clonotypes between healthy human individuals. Germline values: CDR1 KGHSH, CDR2 LQKENI. V was pared by 5 bases and J by 2 bases, with 4 bases of the junction left unmatched. This CDR3 is 14 amino acids long. Overall study findings and caveats: Naive subsets tended to show greater estimated richness than memory subsets.

This clonotype was sampled from a man aged 25 to 45 in good health. This chain links TRBV18 with TRBJ2-5, with 8 bases identical to TRBD1. The sample consisted of naive CD4+ T cells sorted from blood. As for subset: CD45RA+ positively selected. CDR3 sequence (DNA): TGTGCCAGCTCAAAGGGACAGGAGCAAGAGACCCAGTACTTC. The encoded protein is CASSKGQEQETQYF.